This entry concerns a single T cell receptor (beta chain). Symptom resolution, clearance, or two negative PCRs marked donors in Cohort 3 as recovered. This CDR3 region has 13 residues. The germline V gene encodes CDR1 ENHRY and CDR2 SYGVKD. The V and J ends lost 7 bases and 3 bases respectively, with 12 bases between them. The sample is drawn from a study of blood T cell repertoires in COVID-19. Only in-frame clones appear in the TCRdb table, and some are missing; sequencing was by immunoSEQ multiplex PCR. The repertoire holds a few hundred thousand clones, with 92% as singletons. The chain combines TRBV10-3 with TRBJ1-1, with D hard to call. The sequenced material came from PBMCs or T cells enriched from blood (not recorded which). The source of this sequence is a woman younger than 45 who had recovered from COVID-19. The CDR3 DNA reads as TGTGCCATCAAGCGGACCCAAGACACTGAAGCTTTCTTT. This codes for CAIKRTQDTEAFF.